The 7 T cell receptor beta chains reported below all come from one sample, sequenced in a study of Ad26.COV2.S vaccination and SARS-CoV-2 variants. The treatment here: some 20 received Ad26.COV2.S at low or high dose, single or two shots; 5 received placebo; per-sample allocation not given. On day 63 after the first injection, vaccine and placebo recipients gave samples. The method was immunoSEQ multiplex PCR; TCRdb's version includes in-frame clones alone and lacks a portion of them. Of about 480,000 clones listed, 70% to 90% are singletons. Sequencing used peripheral blood, obtained in a trial of Ad26.COV2.S vaccine versus placebo. All receptors derive from a person between 18 and 65 years old who received the Ad26.COV2.S COVID-19 vaccine or a placebo.

The rearrangement uses TRBV6-2 or TRBV6-3 and TRBJ2-7, with 9 bases fitting TRBD2. The length of the CDR3 is 16 residues. The J segment lost 4 bases and the V segment lost 5 bases, leaving 12 bases of the junction unmatched. Per the germline V gene, CDR1 is MNHEY and CDR2 is SVGEGT. As DNA, the CDR3 is TGTGCCAGCAGTCCCGGTCGCGGGAGGGCCGGGTACGAGCAGTACTTC. Amino acid sequence: CASSPGRGRAGYEQYF.

The gene calls are TRBV5-8 and TRBJ1-4; 8 bases fit TRBD1. Trimming removed 4 bases from V and 4 bases from J; junction bases left unmatched: 9. Germline lookup yields CDR1 SGHTS and CDR2 YDEGEE. This CDR3 is built from 16 residues. CDR3 residues: CASSGGSGGINEKLFF. CDR3 DNA sequence: TGTGCCAGCAGCGGAGGATCAGGGGGCATTAATGAAAAACTGTTTTTT. The entire variable domain, with the rest obtained from reference TRBV5-8 and TRBJ1-4, is as follows: EAGVTQSPTHLIKTRGQQATLRCSPISGHTSVYWYQQALGLGLQFLLWYDEGEERNRGNFPPRFSGRQFPNYSSELNVNALELEDSALYLCASSGGSGGINEKLFFGSGTQLSVL.

CDR3 bases: TGTGCCAGCAGTATACTAGCAGCCGGCAATGAGCAGTTCTTC. This gives the protein CASSILAAGNEQFF. The J gene is TRBJ2-1, the V gene TRBV28; a weak D match, TRBD2 (6 bases). The CDR3 covers 14 residues. V lost 5 bases and J lost 6, with 14 bases in between. Germline values: CDR1 MDHEN, CDR2 SYDVKM.

The CDR3 coding sequence is TGCGCCAGCAGCTTGCGTCAGGGTTCCTACGAGCAGTACTTC. Encoded protein: CASSLRQGSYEQYF. V usage is TRBV5-1 and J usage is TRBJ2-7; possible D gene TRBD1, 5 bases. This CDR3 spans 14 amino acids. The V and J ends lost 1 base and 1 base respectively, with 9 bases between them. The germline V gene encodes CDR1 SGHRS and CDR2 YFSETQ.

The chain combines TRBV27 with TRBJ1-2, with TRBD1 as a possible D gene (6 bases). The CDR3 spans 16 residues. Trimming removed 5 bases at V and 4 bases at J, with 20 bases between. Per germline, CDR1 MNHEY and CDR2 SMNVEV (reference sequence). Written as DNA, the CDR3 is TGTGCCAGCAGTCCGCGATTACTACAGGGATTCTATGGCTACACCTTC. Protein sequence: CASSPRLLQGFYGYTF.

The V and J genes are TRBV20-1 and TRBJ2-7, with TRBD2 identical over 13 bases. CDR1 is DFQATT, CDR2 SNEGSKA, per germline (reference sequence). V shed 3 bases, J shed 4 bases, and the junction held 3 bases outside the gene matches. The CDR3 runs to 14 residues. This chain's CDR3 is CSASPTSGRYEQYF. The CDR3, as DNA: TGCAGTGCTAGTCCGACTAGCGGGAGGTACGAGCAGTACTTC.

J is TRBJ2-3 and V is TRBV7-2; 11 bases match TRBD2. The germline V gene encodes CDR1 SGHTA and CDR2 FQGNSA. This CDR3 contains 13 residues. With 5 bases clipped from V and 8 bases from J, the junction kept 3 bases outside the gene matches. DNA of the CDR3: TGTGCCAGCAGCCCCGGGACTAGCGGTACGCAGTATTTT. This codes for CASSPGTSGTQYF.